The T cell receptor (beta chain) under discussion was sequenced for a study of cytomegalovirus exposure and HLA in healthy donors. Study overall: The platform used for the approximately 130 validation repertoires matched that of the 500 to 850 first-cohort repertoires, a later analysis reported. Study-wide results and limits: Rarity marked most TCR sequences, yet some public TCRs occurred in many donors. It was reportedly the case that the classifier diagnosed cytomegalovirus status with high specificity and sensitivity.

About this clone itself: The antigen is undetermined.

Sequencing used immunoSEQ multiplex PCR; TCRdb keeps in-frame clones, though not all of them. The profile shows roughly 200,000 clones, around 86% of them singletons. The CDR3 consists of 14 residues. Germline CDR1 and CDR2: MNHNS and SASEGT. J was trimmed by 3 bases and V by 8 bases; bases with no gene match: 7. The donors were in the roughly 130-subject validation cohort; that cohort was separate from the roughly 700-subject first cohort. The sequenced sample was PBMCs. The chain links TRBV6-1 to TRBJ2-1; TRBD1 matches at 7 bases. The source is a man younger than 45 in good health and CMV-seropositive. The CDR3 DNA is TGTGCCAGCCTAGGACAGGCGGACTACAATGAGCAGTTCTTC. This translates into CASLGQADYNEQFF.